A selection of T cell receptor beta chains follows, all from one sample in a study of technical replicates of blood from a few donors. This table comes from immunoSEQ multiplex PCR, and its TCRdb copy is limited to in-frame clones, with some not included. The table lists some 99,000 clones, 95% of them singletons. What was sequenced was T cells isolated from PBMCs. The receptor source for this set is a human donor in good health. The CDR3 runs from the conserved cysteine through the conserved F or W. A D gene is named only where the DNA matches it firmly. Some rows mark clone size as missing; the rest say once, few, many or name a class of expanded clone.

D gene	clone size	CDR3 length	V gene	J gene	CDR3 DNA	CDR3 protein
TRBD1	.	16	TRBV28	TRBJ1-2	TGTGCCAGCAGTGACAGGGGGAGGAAGGCTAACTATGGCTACACCTTC	CASSDRGRKANYGYTF
TRBD2	.	14	TRBV4-1	TRBJ2-7	TGCGCCAGCAGCGCCGGGACTAGTATGTACGAGCAGTACTTC	CASSAGTSMYEQYF
.	.	15	TRBV6-5	TRBJ1-2	TGTGCCAGCAGTTACTCGGGCATAGGGGTCTATGGCTACACCTTC	CASSYSGIGVYGYTF
TRBD1	.	14	TRBV18	TRBJ1-5	TGTGCCAGCTCACCCGACAGGGCGAATCAGCCCCAGCATTTT	CASSPDRANQPQHF
TRBD1	.	19	TRBV2	TRBJ1-5	TGTGCCAGCAATTTGGAGGGACAGGGGGCTCTCGTTAGCAATCAGCCCCAGCATTTT	CASNLEGQGALVSNQPQHF
.	.	13	TRBV18	TRBJ1-5	TGTGCCAGCTCACCGGGGCAAAATCAGCCCCAGCATTTT	CASSPGQNQPQHF
TRBD1	.	14	TRBV27	TRBJ2-5	TGTGCCAGCAGTTCCCCCGACAGGGGAGAGACCCAGTACTTC	CASSSPDRGETQYF
.	.	12	TRBV25-1	TRBJ2-1	TGTGCCAGCAGTCGGTTAGTTGATGAGCAGTTCTTC	CASSRLVDEQFF
TRBD1	.	11	TRBV6-5	TRBJ2-5	TGTGCCAGCAACAGGGGGGAGACCCAGTACTTC	CASNRGETQYF
.	.	14	TRBV6-5	TRBJ1-3	TGTGCCAGCAGTGCCGGGAATTACGGAAACACCATATATTTT	CASSAGNYGNTIYF
.	.	17	TRBV5-4	TRBJ1-4	TGTGCCAGCAGCTCGGGATCCTGGGCTCGGGGAGGTGAAAAACTGTTTTTT	CASSSGSWARGGEKLFF
.	.	16	TRBV19	TRBJ1-2	TGTGCCAGTAGTATCGGGGGGGGAGGGCCTCCCTATGGCTACACCTTC	CASSIGGGGPPYGYTF
.	.	11	TRBV5-4	TRBJ2-1	TGTGCCAGCAGTATACAGGGTGTTTGGTTCTTC	CASSIQGVWFF
TRBD1	many	15	TRBV4-1	TRBJ1-4	TGCGCCAGCAGCCCACGGGACAGGGGCTATGAAAAACTGTTTTTT	CASSPRDRGYEKLFF
TRBD1	.	15	TRBV7-6	TRBJ1-1	TGTGCCAGCAGCGGTGGACAGGGGGTCAACACTGAAGCTTTCTTT	CASSGGQGVNTEAFF
TRBD1	.	14	TRBV6-1	TRBJ1-1	TGTGCCAGCATCTTAGGACAGGGATGGACTGAAGCTTTCTTT	CASILGQGWTEAFF
TRBD1	.	15	TRBV28	TRBJ2-7	TGTGCCAGCAGATTTTTGCAAACAGGGGGTTACGAGCAGTACTTC	CASRFLQTGGYEQYF
TRBD1	.	17	TRBV13	TRBJ2-1	TGTGCCAGCAGCGATCAATCCTACAGGGGTGGTAGCAATGAGCAGTTCTTC	CASSDQSYRGGSNEQFF
TRBD2	.	15	TRBV6-4	TRBJ2-1	TGTGCCAGCAGTGACTCGAGCGGGAGGTCCAATGAGCAGTTCTTC	CASSDSSGRSNEQFF
.	.	15	TRBV10-3	TRBJ2-7	TGTGCCACGTCGTTAGATCGACCCCTGGGCTACGAGCAGTACTTC	CATSLDRPLGYEQYF
.	once	19	TRBV7-6	TRBJ1-1	TGTGCCAGCAGCTCCACCATAACCGAGGGGTTAGCGGTTAACACTGAAGCTTTCTTT	CASSSTITEGLAVNTEAFF
.	few	16	TRBV5-1	TRBJ1-4	TGCGCCAGCAGCTTGGTACCAGGGCAGTACAATGAAAAACTGTTTTTT	CASSLVPGQYNEKLFF
.	few	12	TRBV6-1	TRBJ1-4	TGTGCCAGCAGTGAAGGGCAGATGAAACTGTTTTTT	CASSEGQMKLFF
.	.	17	TRBV21-1	TRBJ2-7	TGTGCCAGCAGCACATCACGGCGGGGAAACTTCTCCTACGAGCAGTACTTC	CASSTSRRGNFSYEQYF
.	.	13	TRBV6-5	TRBJ1-1	TGTGCCGCGAGAGGTCAGCAATTCACTGAAGCTTTCTTT	CAARGQQFTEAFF
TRBD2	.	16	TRBV4-1	TRBJ2-7	TGCGCCAGCAGCCAGCTAGCGGGGGCCCCCTCCTACGAGCAGTACTTC	CASSQLAGAPSYEQYF
TRBD1	.	16	TRBV2	TRBJ1-2	TGTGCCAGCAGGACAGCCCCGGGGACAGCGGTCTATGGCTACACCTTC	CASRTAPGTAVYGYTF
TRBD1	once	17	TRBV19	TRBJ1-2	TGTGCCATAGGCGTCGGGACAGGGGGCCCGGCGCTCTATGGCTACACCTTC	CAIGVGTGGPALYGYTF